This T cell receptor beta chain emerged from a study of T cells in Graves' hyperthyroidism and ophthalmopathy (dated by TCRdb to the late 2010s). For context, the study as a whole: Peripheral blood samples were taken at initial diagnosis, before any treatment was given. To identify TCR V-J signatures that set the groups apart, the researchers used a discovery cohort of more than 95 patients, made up of around 40 with Graves' ophthalmopathy and about 59 with stable Graves' hyperthyroidism. An independent validation cohort of 18 to 20 hyperthyroidism patients and about 15 patients who later progressed to ophthalmopathy tested prospective prediction of ophthalmopathy. For training and testing, the roughly 97 patients in the discovery cohort were randomly divided in a 7:3 ratio. In addition, the study compared T-cell repertoires in thyroid tissue and in blood from six Graves' hyperthyroidism patients. After sampling, hyperthyroidism patients received methimazole starting at 30 mg daily, and ophthalmopathy patients received high-dose intravenous methylprednisolone. The paper describes TCR Vbeta CDR3 sequencing of more than 120 peripheral blood samples, made up of under 50 ophthalmopathy patients, some 76 hyperthyroidism patients and 17 progressor patients. Overall study results and their limits: During validation, the model predicted progression to ophthalmopathy a median of around 6 months ahead of onset, with almost 71% sensitivity and about 72% specificity. Blood samples also contained most of the expanded thyroid clonotypes (frequency above 0.001), which suggests that blood repertoires may reflect thyroid immune responses. A 13 V-J signature model separated ophthalmopathy from stable hyperthyroidism, with around 91% sensitivity and about 81% specificity in cross-validation and 80%/75% in testing. Sample size was not statistically predetermined, and investigators were not blinded to group allocation.

The TCR beta CDR3 regions were amplified from RNA transcripts. For the first round of RT-PCR on the TCR CDR3, the HTBI primer set was used together with the Qiagen OneStep RT-PCR kit. The libraries were constructed in a second round of multiplex PCR and then size-selected and purified. The libraries were sequenced on an Illumina HiSeq2000 using paired-end 100 bp reads. In the original analysis: SOAPnuke was used to process the raw data, removing reads that contained adapters or uncalled bases, had a mean Phred below 15, or lacked an exact match to the constant primer or identifier. COPE v1.2.5 was used to merge high-quality paired reads, and clonotypes were defined as unique nucleotide sequences. MiTCR v1.1 was used to align the clonotypes against IMGT TRBV, TRBD and TRBJ reference segments. Analysis was restricted to V-J combinations with a frequency above 0.0001, which covered 98% to 99.2% of repertoires. The TCS score was defined as F50 (clonal expansion) divided by E x V (chaos), with BLOSUM62-based TCRdist calculated between CDR3 peptides within each V-J. Welch's t-statistics and random forest reduced fewer than 550 V-J features to about 12, which were used in a naive Bayes classifier (R e1071). In-frame beta chains were kept once TCRdb had trimmed the public reads at Q25 with fastp and called clones with MiXCR. Each entry merges the rows of one CDR3 protein and shows their most common DNA and genes. These V and J calls rely on TCRdb rather than the paper's analysis. The sample table holds 500,000 to 650,000 distinct CDR3 sequences, of which 20% were seen once. The top ten hold about half of the sample.

Ophthalmopathy patients had moderately to severely active disease, with a Clinical Activity Score of 3 or more, a NOSPECS grade of 4 or more, and a disease duration of less than 3 months. Exclusion was applied to patients with uncontrolled infections, other autoimmune diseases, pregnancy or lactation. Diagnoses relied on clinical symptoms, serum thyroxine and TRAb, thyroid ultrasound and orbital computed tomography. PBMCs were separated from roughly 10 ml of fresh peripheral blood using Ficoll-Paque density gradient centrifugation. Total RNA was extracted with Trizol reagent, and quality was checked on an Agilent 2100 Bioanalyzer. Taken from the germline V gene, the CDR1 and CDR2 loops are SGHRS and YFSETQ. Inclusive of the bounding cysteine and phenylalanine, the CDR3 is 15 residues long. The retained sequence is limited to the CDR3, 45 bases, with the frame set at the first base. V is shortened by 4 bases, J by 4 bases, and the region joining them spans 14 bases.

In regard to this clonotype: What this receptor recognizes is not known. Base-call qualities are not available, and no considerably larger clone is one nucleotide away.

The specimen sequenced was blood. The TCR originated in a man in his forties with Graves' ophthalmopathy. The chain joins TRBV5-1 to TRBJ1-4; the D gene is perhaps TRBD1, on 6 matching bases. The CDR3 reads as follows: CASSEKTGFNEKLFF. The bases are TGCGCCAGCAGCGAAAAGACAGGTTTTAATGAAAAACTGTTTTTT.